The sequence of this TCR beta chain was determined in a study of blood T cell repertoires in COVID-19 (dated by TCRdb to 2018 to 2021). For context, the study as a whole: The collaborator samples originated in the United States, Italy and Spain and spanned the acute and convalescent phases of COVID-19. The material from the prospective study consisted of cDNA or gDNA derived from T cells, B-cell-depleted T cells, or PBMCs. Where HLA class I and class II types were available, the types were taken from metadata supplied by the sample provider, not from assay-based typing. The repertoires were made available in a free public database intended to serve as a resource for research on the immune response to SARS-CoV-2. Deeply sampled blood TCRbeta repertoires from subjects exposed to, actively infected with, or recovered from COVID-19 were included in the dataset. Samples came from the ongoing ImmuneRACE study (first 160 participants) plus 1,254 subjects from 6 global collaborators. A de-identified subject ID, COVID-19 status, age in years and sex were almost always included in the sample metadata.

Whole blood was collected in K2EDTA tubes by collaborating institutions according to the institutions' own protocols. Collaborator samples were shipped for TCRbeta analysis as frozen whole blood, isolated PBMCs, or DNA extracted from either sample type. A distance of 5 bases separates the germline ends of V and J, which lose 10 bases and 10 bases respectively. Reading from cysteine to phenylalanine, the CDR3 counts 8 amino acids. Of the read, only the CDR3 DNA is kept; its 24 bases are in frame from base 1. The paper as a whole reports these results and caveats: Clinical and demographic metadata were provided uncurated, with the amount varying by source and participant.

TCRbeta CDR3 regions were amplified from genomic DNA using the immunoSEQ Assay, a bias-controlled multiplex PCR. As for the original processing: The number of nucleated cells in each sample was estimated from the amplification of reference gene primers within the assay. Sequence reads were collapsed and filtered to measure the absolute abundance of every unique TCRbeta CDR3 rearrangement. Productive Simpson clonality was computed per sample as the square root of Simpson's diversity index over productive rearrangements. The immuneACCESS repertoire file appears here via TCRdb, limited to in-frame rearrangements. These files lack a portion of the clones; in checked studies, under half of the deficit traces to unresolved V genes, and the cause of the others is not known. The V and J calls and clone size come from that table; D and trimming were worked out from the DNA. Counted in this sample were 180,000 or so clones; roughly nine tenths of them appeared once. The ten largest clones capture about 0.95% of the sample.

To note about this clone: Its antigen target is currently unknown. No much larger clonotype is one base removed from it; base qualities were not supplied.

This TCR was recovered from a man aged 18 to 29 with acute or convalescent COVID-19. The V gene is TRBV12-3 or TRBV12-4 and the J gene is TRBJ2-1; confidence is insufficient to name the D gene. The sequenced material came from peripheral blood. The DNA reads TGTGCCACCTTAGAGCAGTTCTTC. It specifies CATLEQFF.